These 18 T cell receptor beta chains share one sample of origin, sequenced in a study of blood T cell repertoires in COVID-19. The protocol was immunoSEQ multiplex PCR, while the TCRdb copy is restricted to in-frame clones and leaves out a portion. The repertoire includes 120,000 to 150,000 clones, approximately 80% of them detected once, and around 40% sits in the top ten. Specimen: peripheral blood. Receptors originate from a human donor in a cohort sampled during active COVID-19.

The rearrangement uses TRBV3-1 (or the pseudogene TRBV3-2) and TRBJ1-5; TRBD1 matches 8 bases. The CDR3 is 14 residues long. The V segment lost 4 bases and the J segment 9 bases; nucleotides outside the gene matches: 8. The germline V gene has CDR1 LGHDT and CDR2 YNNKEL (reference sequence). Written as DNA, the CDR3 is TGTGCCAGCAGCCTCGGGACAGGAGGGATGCCCCAGCATTTT. Its protein is CASSLGTGGMPQHF.

The chain recombines TRBV7-2 with TRBJ1-5, with 7 nucleotides matching TRBD1. The germline CDR1 and CDR2 sequences are SGHTA and FQGNSA. V gave up 1 base and J gave up 6 bases; unmatched junction bases: 6. CDR3 length: 15 amino acids. The CDR3 reads CASSLEGTVGQPQHF. The CDR3 region has the DNA TGTGCCAGCAGCTTAGAGGGGACAGTGGGTCAGCCCCAGCATTTT. Supplemented by reference TRBV7-2 and TRBJ1-5, the full variable domain reads GAGVSQSPSNKVTEKGKDVELRCDPISGHTALYWYRQSLGQGLEFLIYFQGNSAPDKSGLPSDRFSAERTGGSVSTLTIQRTQQEDSAVYLCASSLEGTVGQPQHFGDGTRLSIL.

V and J are TRBV6-2 or TRBV6-3 and TRBJ2-3; 7 bases line up with TRBD1. This CDR3 has 15 amino acids. The ends lost 7 bases at V and 3 bases at J; junction bases unmatched: 10. Germline CDR1 reads MNHEY; CDR2 reads SVGEGT. This chain's CDR3 is CASNPGQARTDTQYF. The CDR3 DNA sequence: TGTGCCAGCAACCCCGGACAGGCCAGGACAGATACGCAGTATTTT.

The chain uses TRBV5-1 and TRBJ1-1; 7 bases are a match to TRBD1. Germline V lookup: CDR1 SGHRS, CDR2 YFSETQ. CDR3 length: 15 residues. V shed 4 bases, J shed 7 bases, and the junction held 13 bases outside the gene matches. The CDR3, as DNA: TGCGCCAGCAGCGGCCACAGGGGAGTAAAAAATGAAGCTTTCTTT. Translating gives CASSGHRGVKNEAFF.

This chain uses TRBV18 with TRBJ2-2; no clear D gene. This CDR3 spans 13 amino acids. Germline V gene data show CDR1 as KGHSH and CDR2 as LQKENI. Trimming removed 5 bases at V and 2 bases at J, with 6 bases between. The DNA of the CDR3 is TGTGCCAGCTCAATTAGCAACACCGGGGAGCTGTTTTTT. Translation: CASSISNTGELFF.

The chain links TRBV7-8 to TRBJ1-1; D perhaps matches TRBD1 (6 bases). The CDR3 spans 12 residues. Trimming removed 7 bases at V and 1 base at J, with 7 bases between. Per the germline V gene, CDR1 is SGHVS and CDR2 is FQNEAQ. The CDR3 is CASMGANTEAFF. In DNA, the CDR3 is TGTGCCAGCATGGGGGCGAACACTGAAGCTTTCTTT.

V gene TRBV5-6 combines with J gene TRBJ1-5; 9 bases match TRBD1. Trimming took 4 bases from V and 7 from J; bases not matched to a gene: 9. From germline, CDR1 is SGHDT and CDR2 YYEEEE. CDR3 length equals 15 residues. The CDR3 is CASSLWDRAGQPQHF. As DNA, the CDR3 is TGTGCCAGCAGCCTCTGGGACAGGGCGGGGCAGCCCCAGCATTTT.

V and J are TRBV3-1 (or the pseudogene TRBV3-2) and TRBJ1-4, with a tentative D call TRBD1 (5 bases). V lost 5 bases and J lost 6, with 13 bases in between. CDR1 LGHDT and CDR2 YNNKEL come from the germline V gene (reference sequence). This CDR3 spans 14 amino acids. The CDR3 bases are TGTGCCAGCAGCTTAGCCGGCAGGGATGAAAAACTGTTTTTT. Protein product: CASSLAGRDEKLFF.

The V call is TRBV6-2 or TRBV6-3, the J call TRBJ2-3; TRBD2 aligns across 9 bases. The V and J ends lost 2 bases and 5 bases, in that order; junction bases with no gene match: 8. Germline values: CDR1 MNHEY, CDR2 SVGEGT. CDR3 length: 16 residues. The CDR3, as DNA: TGTGCCAGCAGTTACCCAGCGGGGGGCCGTGAAGATACGCAGTATTTT. Its translation: CASSYPAGGREDTQYF.

The chain employs TRBV3-1 (or the pseudogene TRBV3-2) and TRBJ1-2; possible D gene TRBD1, 6 bases. There are 15 residues in the CDR3. CDR1 and CDR2 from the germline V gene are LGHDT and YNNKEL (reference sequence). V was clipped by 3 bases and J by 5 bases, with 16 bases between them. In DNA, the CDR3 is TGTGCCAGCAGCCAGGGGGGGGCTACATGGTATGGCTACACCTTC. Its translation is CASSQGGATWYGYTF.

This rearrangement joins TRBV7-6 to TRBJ2-2, with D tentatively TRBD2 (5 bases). The V gene's germline CDR1 is SGHVS and CDR2 FNYEAQ. The CDR3 is 15 residues long. Trimming cost V 2 bases and J 1 base, with 8 bases left between them. The CDR3 loop is CASSLNAGNTGELFF. The DNA for the CDR3 is TGTGCCAGCAGCTTAAACGCGGGGAACACCGGGGAGCTGTTTTTT.

This rearrangement joins TRBV7-9 to TRBJ1-1; 8 nucleotides agree with TRBD1. Germline values: CDR1 SEHNR, CDR2 FQNEAQ (reference sequence). The length of the CDR3 is 14 residues. V shed 5 bases and J 1 base; nucleotides not matched to a gene: 3. Here the CDR3 reads CASSVGTGNTEAFF. CDR3 DNA: TGTGCCAGCAGCGTGGGGACAGGGAACACTGAAGCTTTCTTT.

The CDR3 sequence is CASSIDREENQPQHF. In DNA, the CDR3 is TGTGCCAGTAGTATAGACAGGGAGGAAAATCAGCCCCAGCATTTT. The genes are TRBV19 and TRBJ1-5; D might be TRBD1 (5 bases). The CDR3 length is 15 residues. V lost 0 bases to trimming and J lost 4 bases, with 10 bases between them. Germline V gives CDR1 LNHDA, CDR2 SQIVND (reference sequence).

The chain has TRBV4-1 and TRBJ1-2; 9 positions agree with TRBD1. J gave up 6 bases and V 3 bases, and 8 bases lay outside the gene matches. The germline CDR1 and CDR2 sequences are MGHRA and YSYEKL. This CDR3 has 15 residues. CDR3 nucleotide sequence: TGCGCCAGCAGCCACGTCTTACAGGGGGCGAATGGCTACACCTTC. Residues: CASSHVLQGANGYTF.

V and J are TRBV7-2 and TRBJ1-2; D gene uncertain. Trimming took off 5 bases at V and 4 bases at J, with 14 bases between the two ends. Per the germline V gene, CDR1 is SGHTA and CDR2 is FQGNSA. This CDR3 has 14 residues. The CDR3 is CASSPPGSTYGYTF. CDR3 nucleotides: TGTGCCAGCAGCCCCCCCGGGTCTACCTATGGCTACACCTTC.

The chain uses TRBV7-2 and TRBJ1-3; no clear D gene. In germline, CDR1 is SGHTA, CDR2 FQGNSA. The CDR3 runs to 16 residues. V was pared by 1 base and J by 0 bases, with 10 bases between. The DNA of the CDR3 is TGTGCCAGCAGCTTAGTGCAGGCCCGCTCTGGAAACACCATATATTTT. This gives the protein CASSLVQARSGNTIYF.

The chain recombines TRBV18 with TRBJ1-3; possibly TRBD1 for D (5 bases). Per germline, CDR1 KGHSH and CDR2 LQKENI. The ends were cut back, 8 bases at V and 4 bases at J, with 15 bases in the middle. This CDR3 has 14 amino acids. Here the CDR3 DNA reads TGTGCCAGCCAAATACCAGGGTCCGGAAACACCATATATTTT. It specifies CASQIPGSGNTIYF.

V usage is TRBV6-4 and J usage is TRBJ1-2; TRBD1 aligns across 7 bases. In germline, CDR1 is MRHNA, CDR2 SNTAGT. The J segment lost 1 base and the V segment lost 6 bases, leaving 8 bases of the junction unmatched. This CDR3 contains 15 residues. CDR3 residues: CASSETAGGNYGYTF. The CDR3, as DNA: TGTGCCAGCAGCGAGACGGCAGGGGGTAACTATGGCTACACCTTC.